This entry is about one TCR beta chain. Its target is not known. The data were taken from a study of CXCR3-negative and CXCR3-positive naive CD8 T cells. Study summary: Total TRB output reached 110 million to 150 million reads, about 1.5 +/- 0.3 million per library. Overall study results and limits: Naive CXCR3-positive and CXCR3-negative cells shared TRBV-TRBJ usage; memory cells diverged. Diversity ran similarly high across both naive subsets but far lower in memory CD8+ cells.

5' RACE that incorporated UMI labels was used to prepare the TRB cDNA libraries. TCRdb processed the 5' RACE reads again and assigns one entry to each CDR3 protein, with no DNA. This listing includes roughly 48,000 distinct CDR3 sequences. Germline CDR1 is SQVTM and CDR2 is ANQGSEA. The CDR3 has 11 residues. The origin of this receptor is a human donor in good health. Some clones in this sample may be carry-over from other donors' samples. Sequencing was performed on memory CD8+ T cells from blood. The chain recombines TRBV29-1 with TRBJ2-1; TCRdb designates TRBD1, a call that cannot be tested without DNA. CDR3 protein: CSGGFMGEQFF.